The TCR beta chain under discussion was sequenced for a study of blood T cell repertoires in COVID-19. For the study at large: Spain, Italy and the United States supplied samples that represented acute and convalescent COVID-19.

The germline V gene encodes CDR1 GTSNPN and CDR2 SVGIG (reference sequence). There are 13 residues in the CDR3. Between the trimmed V and J ends, which lost 5 bases and 14 bases, there was a span of 19 bases. Original analysis: Nucleated cell number was recorded as an estimate derived from reference gene primer amplification. Clones were sequenced by immunoSEQ multiplex PCR, and TCRdb holds only the in-frame ones, with some missing. V, J and clone size are taken as reported in that table, and D and trimming were inferred from the DNA itself. The sample has approximately 190,000 clones; roughly 87% are singletons.

The chain uses TRBV30 and TRBJ1-6; D perhaps matches TRBD1 (6 bases). Sequencing was done on a sample of peripheral blood. This TCR was recovered from a woman between 35 and 50 years old with acute or convalescent COVID-19. The CDR3 sequence is CAWSTGTFGTLHF. DNA of the CDR3: TGTGCCTGGTCCACAGGGACCTTCGGAACCCTCCACTTT.